Reported below is one T cell receptor beta chain. The data stem from a study of T cell changes during pregnancy in multiple sclerosis. The data were produced by immunoSEQ multiplex PCR, yet TCRdb's version contains in-frame clones alone and is incomplete. The table has tens of thousands of clones, approximately 95% seen once. Germline values: CDR1 SGHTS, CDR2 YDEGEE. The CDR3 covers 15 residues. V was shortened by 2 bases and J by 3 bases, with 12 bases between the two germline ends. The TCR originated in a female donor with multiple sclerosis, enrolled in a pregnancy study. V usage is TRBV5-8 and J usage is TRBJ1-5; D is unclear. The sample in question was CD4+ T cells from peripheral blood mononuclear cells, obtained after pregnancy. CDR3 sequence (DNA): TGTGCCAGCAGCTTTCAATCGGCGGTCAATCAGCCCCAGCATTTT. Protein product: CASSFQSAVNQPQHF.